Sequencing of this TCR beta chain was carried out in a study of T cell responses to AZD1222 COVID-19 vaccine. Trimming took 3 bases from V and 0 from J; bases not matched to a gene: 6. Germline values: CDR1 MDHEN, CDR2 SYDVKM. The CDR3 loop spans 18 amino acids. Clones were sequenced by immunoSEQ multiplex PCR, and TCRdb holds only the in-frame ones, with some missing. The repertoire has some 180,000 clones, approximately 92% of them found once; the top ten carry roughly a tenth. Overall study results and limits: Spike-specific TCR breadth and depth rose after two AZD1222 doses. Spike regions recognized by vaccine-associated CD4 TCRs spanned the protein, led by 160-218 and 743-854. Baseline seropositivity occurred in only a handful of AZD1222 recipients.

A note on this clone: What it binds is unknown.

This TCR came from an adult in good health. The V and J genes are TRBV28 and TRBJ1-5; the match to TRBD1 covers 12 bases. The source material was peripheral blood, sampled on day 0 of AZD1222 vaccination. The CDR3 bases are TGTGCCAGCAGTTTGGGACAGGGGGCCCTGTATAGCAATCAGCCCCAGCATTTT. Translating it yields CASSLGQGALYSNQPQHF.